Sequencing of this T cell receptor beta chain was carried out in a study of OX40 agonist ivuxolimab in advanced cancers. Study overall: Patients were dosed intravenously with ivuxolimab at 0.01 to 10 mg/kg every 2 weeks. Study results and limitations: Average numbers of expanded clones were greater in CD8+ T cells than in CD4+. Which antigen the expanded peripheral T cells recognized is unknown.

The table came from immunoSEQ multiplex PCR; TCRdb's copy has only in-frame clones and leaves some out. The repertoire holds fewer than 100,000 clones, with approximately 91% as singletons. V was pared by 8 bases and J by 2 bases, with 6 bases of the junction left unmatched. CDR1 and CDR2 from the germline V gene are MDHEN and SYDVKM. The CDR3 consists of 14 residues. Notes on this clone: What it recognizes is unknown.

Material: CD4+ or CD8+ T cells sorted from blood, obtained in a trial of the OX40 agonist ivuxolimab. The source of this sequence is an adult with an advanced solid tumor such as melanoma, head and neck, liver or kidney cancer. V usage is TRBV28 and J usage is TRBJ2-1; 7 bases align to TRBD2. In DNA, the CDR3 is TGTGCCAGCCGAGCGGGGACTACCTACAATGAGCAGTTCTTC. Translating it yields CASRAGTTYNEQFF.